This TCR beta chain came from a study of shared clonotypes between healthy human individuals. Several immunoSEQ plates held equal portions of the genomic DNA taken from each subset. In replicate PCRs of sorted subsets, roughly 200 ng DNA, tens of thousands of T cell genomes, was used. Assay used: immunoSEQ multiplex PCR; TCRdb lists only in-frame clones, some missing. The data show 600,000 to 750,000 clones, about 78% seen once. The CDR3 sequence is 14 residues long. Trimming took off 5 bases at V and 1 base at J, with 12 bases between the two ends. CDR1 and CDR2 from the germline V gene are SGHNT and YYREEE (reference sequence).

This TCR derives from a woman aged 30 to 39 in good health. J is TRBJ1-1 and V is TRBV5-4, with unresolved D. Sequenced input: memory CD4+ T cells sorted from blood. Subset here: CD45RA-negative fraction. The DNA for the CDR3 is TGTGCCAGCAGGAGGACCGGCTCGAACACTGAAGCTTTCTTT. This translates into CASRRTGSNTEAFF.